This entry features one T cell receptor beta chain sequence. No cognate antigen has been identified for it. Base qualities are not recorded, but no much larger clone differs from it by a single base. This record belongs to a study of cytomegalovirus exposure and HLA in healthy donors (dated by TCRdb to the late 2010s). About the investigation overall: According to an earlier analysis of several hundred of the donors, 200 million or so T cells yielded roughly 110 million unique TCR beta sequences and approximately 300 Gb of sequence data. A later analysis re-analyzed previously published TCR beta repertoires from approximately 670 donors and added high-resolution HLA genotyping to study TCR occurrence patterns. Four or five DR-DQ haplotypes were treated as single units for association and clustering because of strong linkage in the cohort. Among the roughly 400 genotyped donors, 75% to 90% belonged to the genetic ancestry cluster associated with self-reported Caucasian donors. Roughly 300 gigabases of sequencing data and around 88 million unique TCR sequences made up an early release that covered approximately 700 HLA-typed donors. Both class I and class II loci were covered by HLA typing, at four-digit resolution. The T cell repertoires of 666 subjects were profiled by immunosequencing and related to cytomegalovirus serostatus. The study aimed to test whether cataloging public T cell receptors could reveal signatures of past pathogen exposure. In addition to the first cohort of about 650 subjects, a separate validation cohort of approximately 110 different subjects was used. An earlier analysis of several hundred of the donors applied high-throughput TCR beta sequencing to assess whether each TCR beta V gene segment acted as functional or pseudogenic. To predict cytomegalovirus infection status, the study combined high-throughput TCR immunosequencing, statistical association of individual TCRs with disease status, and machine learning. The number of typed donors differed by locus: roughly 629-640 for A, B, C, DRB1 and DQB1; 500 to 550 for DQA1; about 600 for DPA1; and roughly 450 for DPB1. In a later genetic analysis, genome-wide SNP genotypes for about 60% of the 666 donors were used, and that subset was treated as a discovery cohort. Rather than using new phenotypic data, the later analysis identified candidate immune exposures from TCR beta sequences and from how often those sequences occurred across donors. Alongside the repertoire data, information on donor age, sex, ethnicity and CMV serostatus was compiled. Every repertoire in the discovery cohort had been generated on one and the same sequencing platform. Across some 400 genotyped donors of the cohort, an average of approximately 220,000 unique TCR beta nucleotide sequences per donor were sequenced, and 15% to 20% of those sequences were non-productive. Results and caveats for the whole study, not just this receptor: A further reported finding was that TCR beta sequences accurately predicted the HLA-A and HLA-B alleles for most subjects in the first cohort. In an earlier analysis of approximately 590 of the donors, most TCR beta V segments were observed in productive rearrangements about 90% or about 30% of the time, broadly matching IMGT annotations. A later analysis found that HLA-associated TCR beta chains were more clonally expanded and had lower generation probabilities than equally common non-associated chains. Across donors, most TCR sequences were observed very rarely, whereas some public TCRs were present in many individuals. In a later analysis, TCR association rates were found to vary across HLA loci, with the most associated TCRs seen for DRB1 alleles and the fewest for HLA-C alleles. A few of the identified cytomegalovirus-associated TCR beta chains were confirmed in vitro to be specific for cytomegalovirus antigens. In both the original and validation cohorts, the classifier was reported to diagnose cytomegalovirus status with high specificity and sensitivity. Several of the top co-occurrence clusters appeared to be linked to parvovirus B19, influenza, CMV and Epstein-Barr virus, according to a later analysis. Some IMGT-functional V segments, including TRBV6-2 and TRBV6-3, could not be told apart with the 87-base-pair reads, so those segments were excluded. The earlier analysis of approximately 590 of the donors excluded over 15 rarely observed V segments, including chromosome 9 orphons, because counts were too low. This cohort had only TCR beta chains sequenced, and the lack of alpha or paired-chain data limited which features could be detected. HLA typing was unavailable for some donors at each locus, so association tests used only the typed subset. The study listed approximately 150 TCR beta chains as associated with cytomegalovirus. In a later genetic analysis, fewer N-insertions in productive TCRs were reported among donors in an Asian-associated ancestry cluster than the roughly 700-donor mean. A later analysis found that most CMV-associated TCR beta chains appeared HLA-restricted, with HLA associations seemingly driven largely by CMV exposure. A cluster of highly shared sequence variants was judged likely to be a technical artifact of the sequencing pipeline. The authors suggested that the approach could potentially be generalized to other disease states and immunological phenotypes. Correlated functional status among segregating V segments might reflect linkage disequilibrium, but an unknown experimental factor could not be ruled out. An association between a missense DCLRE1C variant and V-gene and J-gene trimming of TCR beta chains was found in a later genetic analysis and replicated in an independent cohort. CMV serostatus was the only immune exposure information available for the cohort. Specific HLA alleles were associated with about 17,000 TCR beta sequences at a false discovery rate of 0.05 in a later analysis. When HLA alleles, especially DR and DQ, strongly co-occurred, TCR associations were difficult to assign to individual alleles. Presence/absence analyses assumed roughly uniform sequencing depth across donors, an assumption that may not hold.

The cohort consisted of some 670 healthy bone marrow donors. At the time of sampling, every cohort member was nominally healthy, though immune exposures that went unrecorded were likely present. The donor tested CMV seropositive, placing the donor among the 289 seropositive members of the cohort. A peripheral blood sample was collected from each donor, and TCR beta sequencing was performed on peripheral blood mononuclear cells. The Qiagen DNeasy Blood Extraction Kit was used to extract genomic DNA from the blood cell samples. Inclusive of the bounding cysteine and phenylalanine, the CDR3 is 14 residues long. Left in the record is the CDR3 DNA by itself, 42 bases read in frame from the first base. In the germline V gene, CDR1 corresponds to LGHNA and CDR2 to YNFKEQ. The germline ends are 7 bases apart after V is trimmed by 0 bases and J by 5 bases. The library was produced with the immunoSEQ multiplex PCR assay. The multiplex PCR relied on a mix of 60 forward primers for TCR Vbeta segments and 13 reverse primers for TCR Jbeta segments. Amplification of the CDR3 region of rearranged TCR beta genes was performed with a multiplex PCR assay on genomic DNA. The Illumina HiSeq System was used to sequence the amplified TCR beta libraries as 87-base-pair reads. Under the source paper's analysis protocol: In a later analysis, roughly 80 million unique TCR beta chains were counted across the 500 to 700 repertoires, and roughly 11 million of these chains were shared by at least two donors. Raw reads were error-corrected and collapsed into unique sequences by a nearest-neighbor algorithm in which closely related sequences were merged to remove PCR and sequencing errors. V, D and J gene segments were assigned by aligning CDR3 sequences to IMGT reference sequences. For a sequence to be retained, a match of at least six nucleotides to both a V gene segment and a J gene segment was required. A rearrangement counted as productive if the CDR3 had no stop codons and remained in frame with V and J, and every other rearrangement counted as non-productive. CDR3 was defined according to IMGT convention as the region running from the second conserved V-encoded cysteine to the conserved J-encoded phenylalanine. The earlier analysis of some 540 of the donors excluded any sequence lacking an unambiguous match to a single V gene segment. In an earlier analysis of around 600 of the donors, V segments were called functional above 56.7% productive rearrangements and were called segregating when the between-donor standard deviation exceeded 5%. A statistical classification framework was built to diagnose cytomegalovirus status from the catalog of TCR beta chain sequences. In a later analysis, V and J genes were assigned by comparing TCR nucleotide sequences against IMGT/GENE-DB human TR gene sequences. The TCRdist pipeline was used in a later analysis to assign CDR3 sequences and most-parsimonious VDJ recombination scenarios. In a later analysis, each TCR beta chain was defined by its CDR3 amino acid sequence together with its V-gene family, and reads without a unique V-gene family were excluded. A later analysis removed several hundred highly shared, low-generation-probability nucleotide sequences to deal with suspected cross-contamination and a sequencing artifact. A later analysis calculated a clonal expansion index for each public chain from normalized within-repertoire ranks of inferred template counts. In a later analysis, generation probabilities were computed with a VDJ recombination model fitted to out-of-frame rearrangements, and the resulting probabilities were checked against IGoR. In a later analysis, TCR-TCR, TCR-HLA and TCR-CMV co-occurrence was scored with hypergeometric tests, and a repertoire-size bias correction was applied to TCR pairs. A later analysis estimated false discovery rates by permuting HLA or CMV assignments 20 times. In a later analysis, co-occurring TCRs were grouped using DBSCAN, and TCRdist sequence similarity was added for clustering within HLA-allele-positive subsets. For co-occurrence clustering, repertoires with fewer than 30,000 or more than 120,000 public chains were excluded, along with 4 to 6 repertoires with anomalous nucleotide sharing. What TCRdb holds here is the immuneACCESS table cut down to in-frame rearrangements. Part of the clones is not present; checked against another copy, under half of the missing clones reflect an unresolved V gene, and the others are unexplained. V and J calls and clone size are copied from that table; D and trimming were computed from the DNA. Within this sample are 100,000 to 150,000 clones, with roughly 80% of them counted one time only. The ten largest clonotypes hold approximately 10% of the sample.

The sequencing input was PBMCs. Recombination linked TRBV4-2 to TRBJ2-2; TRBD1 is perhaps the D gene, given 6 matching bases. The clonotype comes from a man aged 25-45 years in good health and CMV-seropositive. DNA sequence: TGTGCCAGCAGCCAAGACAGGGGAACCGGGGAGCTGTTTTTT. It encodes CASSQDRGTGELFF.